This T cell receptor beta chain comes out of a study of cytomegalovirus exposure and HLA in healthy donors. General study points: Altogether, about 160 TCR beta chains were recorded as cytomegalovirus-associated.

The primer mix had 60 Vbeta and 13 Jbeta primers. Sequenced by immunoSEQ multiplex PCR; TCRdb stores in-frame clones only, minus some. The sample shows fewer than 140,000 clones, roughly 70% of them seen only once. In the case of this clone: Its cognate antigen is unknown.

Material for sequencing was PBMCs. The clonotype originates from a male donor in good health and CMV-seropositive.

The CDR3 protein is CASSQDSRDYTF. CDR3 nucleotides: TGTGCCAGCAGCCAAGATTCGAGAGACTACACCTTC. The chain is built from TRBV4-2 and TRBJ1-2; D gene uncertain. Trimming left V 0 bases short and J 10 bases short, with 9 bases between. The length of the CDR3 is 12 residues. CDR1 and CDR2 (germline): LGHNA, YNFKEQ.